The source of this TCR beta chain is a study of response to subunit inactivated influenza vaccine. The germline V gene encodes CDR1 LGHDT and CDR2 YNNKEL (reference sequence). The CDR3 loop spans 17 amino acids. Trimming cost V 0 bases and J 0 bases, with 15 bases left between them. Study-level findings and limits: That few new T cells are recruited by each seasonal influenza vaccination was the authors' suggestion.

One entry per CDR3 protein, called by TCRdb with MiXCR from the RT-PCR reads. The sample yields roughly 570,000 distinct CDR3 sequences, 10% to 15% seen once. This clonotype has ten or more counts. Its specificity is not known. The source was PBMCs from blood, collected 35 to 45 days after vaccination. The chain uses TRBV3-1 and TRBJ2-7, with D maybe TRBD2 (6 bases). The TCR comes from a man aged 50 or older who received an inactivated influenza vaccine. CDR3 loop: CASSQDLAGSLSYEQYF. DNA of the CDR3: TGTGCCAGCAGCCAAGATCTGGCGGGATCCCTCTCCTACGAGCAGTACTTC.